The clone carrying this T cell receptor beta chain was observed a single time. The source of the sample is a study of blood T cell repertoires in COVID-19. Germline V gene data show CDR1 as LNHNV and CDR2 as YYDKDF (reference sequence). Trimming removed 4 bases from V and 5 bases from J; junction bases left unmatched: 6. The CDR3 has 15 residues. The repertoire was sequenced with immunoSEQ multiplex PCR; TCRdb's copy has only in-frame clones and lacks some. The repertoire holds 170,000 or so clones, with 80% to 90% as singletons. Sequenced input: peripheral blood. This sequence originates from a man aged 50-60 years with active or convalescent COVID-19. This rearrangement joins TRBV15 to TRBJ2-3; TRBD2 matches 10 bases. The CDR3 DNA reads as TGTGCCACCAGCAACCTAGCGGGAGTAGAAGATACGCAGTATTTT. Residues: CATSNLAGVEDTQYF. Full variable domain (missing parts from reference TRBV15 and TRBJ2-3): DAMVIQNPRYQVTQFGKPVTLSCSQTLNHNVMYWYQQKSSQAPKLLFHYYDKDFNNEADTPDNFQSRRPNTSFCFLDIRSPGLGDTAMYLCATSNLAGVEDTQYFGPGTRLTVL.